A single sample is the source of the 32 T cell receptor beta chains below, sequenced in a study of T cells in tuberculosis. The data were produced by immunoSEQ multiplex PCR, yet TCRdb's version contains in-frame clones alone and is incomplete. The top ten hold roughly 6.9% of the sample, which has tens of thousands of clones, around 96% seen once. Sequenced material: PBMCs. The receptors were gathered from a donor aged 10 to 29 with latent tuberculosis or without tuberculosis infection.

This chain joins TRBV7-9 and TRBJ2-3; the match to TRBD2 covers 10 bases. Trimming cost V 2 bases and J 3 bases; bases outside gene matches: 5. The CDR3 loop spans 16 amino acids. Per the germline V gene, CDR1 is SEHNR and CDR2 is FQNEAQ (reference sequence). The CDR3 is CASSLILAGATDTQYF. The CDR3, as DNA: TGTGCCAGCAGCTTAATCCTAGCGGGAGCTACAGATACGCAGTATTTT.

The chain recombines TRBV29-1 with TRBJ2-1, with 13 bases that match TRBD2. V was pared by 3 bases and J by 8 bases, with 4 bases of the junction left unmatched. This CDR3 is 14 amino acids long. From germline, CDR1 is SQVTM and CDR2 ANQGSEA. The CDR3 sequence: CSVEGLAGSDEQFF. CDR3 bases: TGCAGCGTTGAGGGACTAGCGGGAAGTGATGAGCAGTTCTTC.

V usage is TRBV18 and J usage is TRBJ2-7; 8 bases match TRBD1. The CDR3 has 15 amino acids. Per the germline V gene, CDR1 is KGHSH and CDR2 is LQKENI. J was trimmed by 0 bases and V by 6 bases; bases with no gene match: 7. Written as DNA, the CDR3 is TGTGCCAGCTCCCGCGGACAGGGCGTCTCCTACGAGCAGTACTTC. Translated: CASSRGQGVSYEQYF.

This chain connects TRBV5-1 to TRBJ2-1; possibly TRBD1 for D (6 bases). This CDR3 comprises 15 residues. Germline V lookup: CDR1 SGHRS, CDR2 YFSETQ. Trimming pared 5 bases from V and 0 bases from J, leaving 12 bases between. The CDR3 DNA reads as TGCGCCAGCAGGGATGTGGACAGCTCCTACAATGAGCAGTTCTTC. Amino acid sequence: CASRDVDSSYNEQFF.

J is TRBJ2-3 and V is TRBV7-2; 12 bases align to TRBD2. Per the germline V gene, CDR1 is SGHTA and CDR2 is FQGNSA. This CDR3 region has 18 residues. The ends lost 3 bases at V and 3 bases at J; junction bases unmatched: 10. As DNA, the CDR3 is TGTGCCAGCAGCTTTCGGACTAGCGGGGTGAGGGGAACAGATACGCAGTATTTT. Protein sequence: CASSFRTSGVRGTDTQYF. Complete variable domain (other parts from reference TRBV7-2 and TRBJ2-3): GAGVSQSPSNKVTEKGKDVELRCDPISGHTALYWYRQSLGQGLEFLIYFQGNSAPDKSGLPSDRFSAERTGGSVSTLTIQRTQQEDSAVYLCASSFRTSGVRGTDTQYFGPGTRLTVL.

The V gene is TRBV13, the J gene TRBJ2-7, with D maybe TRBD1 (6 bases). The CDR3 covers 15 residues. V lost 5 bases, J lost 1 base, and 15 bases lay in between. Germline lookup yields CDR1 PRHDT and CDR2 FYEKMQ (reference sequence). CDR3 DNA sequence: TGTGCCAGCAGCCCAAGACTGGGGGCATCCTACGAGCAGTACTTC. Translated, it gives CASSPRLGASYEQYF.

The chain joins TRBV18 to TRBJ2-1, with 10 bases lining up with TRBD1. CDR3 length: 15 residues. Germline CDR1 KGHSH, CDR2 LQKENI. Trimming at V came to 3 bases and at J to 2 bases, leaving 1 base not matched to a gene. The DNA for the CDR3 is TGTGCCAGCTCACCGGGACAGGGGACCTACAATGAGCAGTTCTTC. This gives the protein CASSPGQGTYNEQFF.

The genes are TRBV23-1 and TRBJ2-1, with no clear D. TRBV23-1 is an open reading frame, and its role is uncertain. The V and J ends lost 4 bases and 4 bases respectively, with 14 bases between them. The CDR3 covers 15 residues. In nucleotides, the CDR3 is TGCGCCAGCAGTCGCCATGCCCCAGGATACAATGAGCAGTTCTTC. The encoded protein is CASSRHAPGYNEQFF.

V is TRBV5-1 and J is TRBJ2-6; D is ambiguous. Between the trimmed V and J ends, which lost 0 bases and 0 bases, there was a span of 4 bases. This CDR3 is built from 15 residues. Germline-derived CDR1 and CDR2 are SGHRS and YFSETQ. CDR3 loop: CASSLVVSGANVLTF. The CDR3 DNA sequence: TGCGCCAGCAGCTTGGTAGTCTCTGGGGCCAACGTCCTGACTTTC. Looking up the rest from reference TRBV5-1 and TRBJ2-6 gives the full variable domain: KAGVTQTPRYLIKTRGQQVTLSCSPISGHRSVSWYQQTPGQGLQFLFEYFSETQRNKGNFPGRFSGRQFSNSRSEMNVSTLELGDSALYLCASSLVVSGANVLTFGAGSRLTVL.

The V gene is TRBV19, the J gene TRBJ1-1, with D perhaps TRBD1 (6 bases). Trimming took 4 bases from V and 0 from J, leaving 15 bases between them. The CDR3 sequence is 16 residues long. CDR1 LNHDA and CDR2 SQIVND come from the germline V gene (reference sequence). CDR3 protein: CASSTAGVLMNTEAFF. The CDR3 DNA is TGTGCCAGTAGTACCGCAGGGGTCCTCATGAACACTGAAGCTTTCTTT.

The chain couples TRBV2 to TRBJ1-1; no clear D. CDR1 and CDR2 (germline): SNHLY, FYNNEI. V was cut by 6 bases and J by 0 bases, with 11 bases left in between. This CDR3 is built from 14 residues. The CDR3 coding sequence is TGTGCCAGCAGAGAACAGTTCATGAACACTGAAGCTTTCTTT. Amino acid sequence: CASREQFMNTEAFF.

The V call is TRBV20-1, the J call TRBJ2-1, with D perhaps matching TRBD1 (5 bases). Germline V gene lookup returns CDR1 DFQATT and CDR2 SNEGSKA (reference sequence). V lost 3 bases and J lost 14, with 14 bases in between. The CDR3 totals 11 residues. The DNA for the CDR3 is TGCAGTGCTAGGGCCCGCAGGGTGGAGTTCTTC. It specifies CSARARRVEFF.

The chain links TRBV6-6 to TRBJ1-1; the D is unclear. The ends were cut back, 5 bases at V and 3 bases at J, with 10 bases in the middle. The germline gives CDR1 MNHNY, CDR2 SVGAGI (reference sequence). The CDR3 contains 13 residues. CDR3 sequence (DNA): TGTGCCAGCAGTCCCCGCGAGTACACTGAAGCTTTCTTT. It translates to CASSPREYTEAFF.

The chain is built from TRBV7-2 and TRBJ2-3, with 9 bases that match TRBD2. The CDR3 consists of 16 residues. Germline assignment: CDR1 SGHTA and CDR2 FQGNSA. Losses at the gene ends were 1 base for V and 6 bases for J; bases not matched to a gene: 8. CDR3 in DNA: TGTGCCAGCAGCTTAGTCTCTAGCGGGGCGGGGGATACGCAGTATTTT. Amino acid sequence: CASSLVSSGAGDTQYF.

This chain uses TRBV7-2 with TRBJ2-7; tentative D call: TRBD2 (5 bases). V was clipped by 3 bases and J by 0 bases, with 9 bases between them. The germline gives CDR1 SGHTA, CDR2 FQGNSA. The CDR3 loop spans 14 amino acids. CDR3 sequence: CASSFQGSSYEQYF. The CDR3, as DNA: TGTGCCAGCAGCTTCCAAGGGAGCTCCTACGAGCAGTACTTC.

This rearrangement joins TRBV15 to TRBJ2-3, with a possible D match to TRBD2 (6 bases). Trimming shortened V by 1 base and J by 4 bases, and 12 bases separated the two germline ends. The germline V gene has CDR1 LNHNV and CDR2 YYDKDF (reference sequence). This CDR3 region has 15 residues. The CDR3 nucleotides are TGTGCCACCAGCAGAGTACTAGCAGTTTCAGATACGCAGTATTTT. The encoded protein is CATSRVLAVSDTQYF.

The V call is TRBV4-2, the J call TRBJ2-1; TRBD1 matches 8 bases. After removal of 8 bases from V and 0 bases from J, the junction contained 9 bases not matched to a gene. Germline V gene data show CDR1 as LGHNA and CDR2 as YNFKEQ. The CDR3 is 16 amino acids. This chain's CDR3 is CASGQGAIGSYNEQFF. CDR3 DNA sequence: TGTGCCAGCGGGCAGGGGGCCATAGGCTCCTACAATGAGCAGTTCTTC.

The chain has TRBV4-1 and TRBJ1-2; D possibly corresponds to TRBD1 (6 bases). V was pared by 4 bases and J by 5 bases, with 17 bases between. In germline, CDR1 is MGHRA, CDR2 YSYEKL. CDR3 size: 15 residues. The CDR3 coding sequence is TGCGCCAGCAGCCCCACGCAGGGGTCTGTTTATGGCTACACCTTC. It codes for CASSPTQGSVYGYTF.

This chain connects TRBV27 to TRBJ1-1; 11 bases fit TRBD1. The V segment lost 3 bases and the J segment 2 bases; nucleotides outside the gene matches: 5. CDR1 and CDR2 (germline): MNHEY, SMNVEV (reference sequence). There are 16 residues in the CDR3. CDR3 loop: CASSFGQGAVNTEAFF. As DNA, the CDR3 is TGTGCCAGCAGTTTTGGACAGGGGGCTGTTAACACTGAAGCTTTCTTT.

The chain is built from TRBV7-2 and TRBJ2-7; 8 bases line up with TRBD2. Germline-derived CDR1 and CDR2 are SGHTA and FQGNSA. V trimming: 1 base; J trimming: 0 bases; junction bases outside the gene matches: 11. There are 18 residues in the CDR3. The CDR3 DNA reads as TGTGCCAGCAGCTTAGTAGGACTAGCCCTCTTAAACTCCTACGAGCAGTACTTC. Translated, it gives CASSLVGLALLNSYEQYF.

CDR3 sequence (DNA): TGCGCCAGCAGTGAGTCTGTCTTCGGAACTAATGAAAAACTGTTTTTT. Translation gives CASSESVFGTNEKLFF. The V and J genes are TRBV10-2 and TRBJ1-4; D call uncertain. This CDR3 comprises 16 residues. V was shortened by 0 bases and J by 1 base, with 9 bases between the two germline ends. Looked up from germline, CDR1 is WSHSY and CDR2 is SAAADI.

The genes are TRBV5-4 and TRBJ1-1, with 8 positions matching TRBD1. This CDR3 is 16 amino acids long. V gave up 0 bases and J gave up 4 bases; unmatched junction bases: 8. CDR1 is SGHNT, CDR2 YYREEE, per germline (reference sequence). CDR3 loop: CASSLAPGGASTEAFF. CDR3 DNA sequence: TGTGCCAGCAGCTTGGCCCCAGGGGGCGCGTCCACTGAAGCTTTCTTT.

This chain connects TRBV19 to TRBJ1-5, with a weak D call TRBD1 (5 bases). Germline V gives CDR1 LNHDA, CDR2 SQIVND (reference sequence). The CDR3 consists of 15 residues. The V and J ends lost 7 bases and 4 bases respectively, with 17 bases between them. The CDR3, as DNA: TGTGCCAGTACTCCTACAGGTACATGGAATCAGCCCCAGCATTTT. Translated: CASTPTGTWNQPQHF.

This chain joins TRBV7-9 and TRBJ2-2, with a weak D call TRBD1 (6 bases). The germline CDR1 and CDR2 sequences are SEHNR and FQNEAQ (reference sequence). V was cut by 5 bases and J by 4 bases, with 17 bases left in between. The CDR3 runs to 16 residues. CDR3 sequence reads: CASSLSLTRGTGELFF. CDR3 sequence (DNA): TGTGCCAGCAGCCTCTCGTTGACCAGGGGCACCGGGGAGCTGTTTTTT. The variable domain in full, with the rest retrieved from reference TRBV7-9 and TRBJ2-2, is DTGVSQNPRHKITKRGQNVTFRCDPISEHNRLYWYRQTLGQGPEFLTYFQNEAQLEKSRLLSDRFSAERPKGSFSTLEIQRTEQGDSAMYLCASSLSLTRGTGELFFGEGSRLTVL.

DNA for the CDR3: TGTGCCAGCAGCTTGACGACAGGAACCTACGAGCAGTACTTC. Residues: CASSLTTGTYEQYF. The chain employs TRBV7-6 and TRBJ2-7; D perhaps matches TRBD1 (6 bases). V lost 3 bases, J lost 2 bases, and 11 bases lay in between. The CDR3 covers 14 residues. From germline, CDR1 is SGHVS and CDR2 FNYEAQ.

The V gene is TRBV29-1, the J gene TRBJ1-4; maybe TRBD1 (5 bases). Germline values: CDR1 SQVTM, CDR2 ANQGSEA. This CDR3 is 12 amino acids long. Trimming stripped 7 bases from V and 8 bases from J, with 14 bases between. The CDR3 DNA reads TGCAGCGCGTTCAGGGATTCCGAAAAACTGTTTTTT. Amino acids: CSAFRDSEKLFF.

The chain uses TRBV2 and TRBJ1-2; 8 nucleotides agree with TRBD1. Germline trimming cut 1 base from V and 6 bases from J; bases unmatched to any gene: 4. There are 14 residues in the CDR3. Germline lookup yields CDR1 SNHLY and CDR2 FYNNEI. DNA for the CDR3: TGTGCCAGCAGTGAAGGACAGGGGAGCGATGGCTACACCTTC. This sequence encodes CASSEGQGSDGYTF.

The V and J genes are TRBV11-2 and TRBJ2-1; 11 positions match TRBD2. The germline CDR1 and CDR2 sequences are SGHAT and FQNNGV. V shed 5 bases, J shed 16 bases, and the junction held 16 bases outside the gene matches. The length of the CDR3 is 15 residues. CDR3 sequence: CASSHELSGRAPLFF. The CDR3 DNA follows: TGTGCCAGCAGCCATGAACTTAGCGGGAGGGCCCCCCTTTTCTTC.

This chain links TRBV30 with TRBJ1-3; the D gene is possibly TRBD1 (6 bases). The germline V and J ends were trimmed by 5 bases and 0 bases, with 11 bases remaining between them. Germline CDR1 and CDR2: GTSNPN and SVGIG (reference sequence). The CDR3 extends over 14 amino acids. The CDR3 nucleotides are TGTGCCTGGGACAGGTCAACCTCTGGAAACACCATATATTTT. Translating it yields CAWDRSTSGNTIYF.

This chain uses TRBV30 with TRBJ1-4; tentative D call: TRBD1 (6 bases). The V gene lost 1 base and the J gene lost 1 base, with 10 bases spanning the gap. In germline, CDR1 is GTSNPN, CDR2 SVGIG (reference sequence). The CDR3 totals 15 residues. CDR3: CAWSDKGETNEKLFF. CDR3 bases: TGTGCCTGGAGTGATAAGGGGGAAACTAATGAAAAACTGTTTTTT.

The chain uses TRBV5-1 and TRBJ2-5; possibly TRBD2 for D (6 bases). The CDR3 is 15 amino acids. V was pared by 0 bases and J by 5 bases, with 14 bases between. CDR1 is SGHRS, CDR2 YFSETQ, per germline. The CDR3 is CASSLAGGVGETQYF. CDR3 coding DNA: TGCGCCAGCAGCTTGGCCGGAGGGGTGGGGGAGACCCAGTACTTC. The entire variable domain, with the rest obtained from reference TRBV5-1 and TRBJ2-5, is as follows: KAGVTQTPRYLIKTRGQQVTLSCSPISGHRSVSWYQQTPGQGLQFLFEYFSETQRNKGNFPGRFSGRQFSNSRSEMNVSTLELGDSALYLCASSLAGGVGETQYFGPGTRLLVL.

This chain joins TRBV18 and TRBJ1-2; D is possibly TRBD1 (5 bases). Per the germline V gene, CDR1 is KGHSH and CDR2 is LQKENI. V dropped 3 bases and J dropped 2 bases, with 19 bases sitting between them. The CDR3 is 17 residues long. CDR3 in amino acids: CASSPGPAQDTNYGYTF. CDR3 in DNA: TGTGCCAGCTCACCGGGGCCTGCGCAGGATACCAACTATGGCTACACCTTC. The variable domain in full, completed from reference TRBV18 and TRBJ1-2, reads NAGVMQNPRHLVRRRGQEARLRCSPMKGHSHVYWYRQLPEEGLKFMVYLQKENIIDESGMPKERFSAEFPKEGPSILRIQQVVRGDSAAYFCASSPGPAQDTNYGYTFGSGTRLTVV.